The sequence of this T cell receptor beta chain was determined in a study of human T cells and chemical hapten exposure. Findings and limits, study-wide: Counts of TCRs above 1 in 1000 frequency stayed unchanged with DPC sensitization.

This CDR3 is built from 14 residues. CDR1 and CDR2 from the germline V gene are MNHEY and SVGEGT. J was trimmed by 1 base and V by 2 bases; bases with no gene match: 0. Time point denoted: healthy volunteer bleed at 2 weeks. RNA extraction used unfractionated whole blood as the source of total RNA. TCRdb re-analysed the RACE reads in MiXCR, keeping a single row per CDR3 protein. The sample lists approximately 33,000 distinct CDR3 sequences, 7.4% occurring once. Turning to this clonotype: Its antigen is as yet unknown.

The J gene is TRBJ1-1, the V gene TRBV6-2 or TRBV6-3, with 8 bases fitting TRBD1. Sequencing was done on a sample of whole blood. The TCR sequence derives from a human donor in good health. Some clones in this sample may be carry-over from other donors' samples. In DNA form, the CDR3 reads TGTGCCAGCAGTTACGGGACAGGGAACACTGAAGCTTTCTTT. Protein sequence: CASSYGTGNTEAFF.